Below are 11 T cell receptor beta chains sequenced from a single sample in a study of breast tumors, draining lymph nodes, adjacent tissues. TCRdb independently ran MiXCR on the multiplex PCR reads; one entry per CDR3 protein. The data contain about 230,000 distinct CDR3 sequences, approximately 31% of them singletons. The lymph nodes were axillary draining lymph nodes from breast cancer patients. The specimen was axillary lymph node tissue. These TCRs come from a female donor with breast cancer. Some clones in this sample may be carry-over from other donors' samples.

The chain has TRBV5-8 and TRBJ1-5, with no clear D. V gave up 2 bases and J gave up 3 bases, with 9 bases separating them. This CDR3 spans 14 amino acids. Germline V gene sequence: CDR1 SGHTS, CDR2 YDEGEE. The CDR3 nucleotides read TGTGCCAGCAGCTTCCCCAGCCTCAATCAGCCCCAGCATTTT. Translation: CASSFPSLNQPQHF.

In its sample, this clonotype was seen many times. V and J are TRBV7-9 and TRBJ2-3; TRBD2 matches at 14 bases. The CDR3 totals 16 residues. Losses at the gene ends were 4 bases for V and 8 bases for J; bases not matched to a gene: 8. From germline, CDR1 is SEHNR and CDR2 FQNEAQ (reference sequence). Written as DNA, the CDR3 is TGTGCCAGCAGCTCCCCCGGGACTAGCGGGAGCGCTACGCAGTATTTT. Translating gives CASSSPGTSGSATQYF.

This clonotype was recorded many times. The chain links TRBV19 to TRBJ1-2; no clear D gene. The CDR3 is 12 residues long. V was cut by 1 base and J by 4 bases, with 4 bases left in between. Germline V CDR1 and CDR2: LNHDA, SQIVND (reference sequence). CDR3 nucleotide sequence: TGTGCCAGTAGTATAGTGGGCTATGGCTACACCTTC. Its protein product is CASSIVGYGYTF. Looking up the rest from reference TRBV19 and TRBJ1-2 gives the full variable domain: DGGITQSPKYLFRKEGQNVTLSCEQNLNHDAMYWYRQDPGQGLRLIYYSQIVNDFQKGDIAEGYSVSREKKESFPLTVTSAQKNPTAFYLCASSIVGYGYTFGSGTRLTVV.

This clonotype was counted many times. V and J are TRBV9 and TRBJ2-2; 10 bases align to TRBD2. CDR1 and CDR2 (germline): SGDLS, YYNGEE. The CDR3 sequence is 17 residues long. Trimming at V came to 4 bases and at J to 3 bases, leaving 9 bases not matched to a gene. This CDR3 is CASSPTTSGFYTGELFF. Here the CDR3 DNA reads TGTGCCAGCAGCCCGACGACTAGCGGGTTCTACACCGGGGAGCTGTTTTTT.

This clonotype was found many times. The gene calls are TRBV20-1 and TRBJ2-3; 11 bases fit TRBD2. The germline gives CDR1 DFQATT, CDR2 SNEGSKA (reference sequence). Trimming took 6 bases from V and 4 from J; bases not matched to a gene: 9. This CDR3 region has 15 residues. CDR3 region: CSAHRTSGLADTQYF. The CDR3 DNA follows: TGCAGTGCACACAGGACTAGCGGGCTCGCAGATACGCAGTATTTT.

The chain recombines TRBV7-2 with TRBJ2-1; TRBD2 agrees at 14 bases. The V and J ends lost 0 bases and 0 bases, in that order; junction bases with no gene match: 7. Germline V gene lookup returns CDR1 SGHTA and CDR2 FQGNSA. The CDR3 spans 20 residues. The CDR3, as DNA: TGTGCCAGCAGCTTAGCTTGGGGACTAGCGGGAGCGGGCTCCTACAATGAGCAGTTCTTC. Translating gives CASSLAWGLAGAGSYNEQFF.

This clonotype has a count of ten or more. V is TRBV18 and J is TRBJ1-5; 9 nucleotides match TRBD1. Germline lookup yields CDR1 KGHSH and CDR2 LQKENI. J lost 7 bases, V lost 4 bases, and 5 bases had no gene match. The CDR3 consists of 14 residues. The CDR3 region has the DNA TGTGCCAGCTCACTCGGGACAGGGAGGCAGCCCCAGCATTTT. Protein product: CASSLGTGRQPQHF. The variable domain in full, with the rest retrieved from reference TRBV18 and TRBJ1-5, is NAGVMQNPRHLVRRRGQEARLRCSPMKGHSHVYWYRQLPEEGLKFMVYLQKENIIDESGMPKERFSAEFPKEGPSILRIQQVVRGDSAAYFCASSLGTGRQPQHFGDGTRLSIL.

This clonotype was picked up many times. The V call is TRBV11-2, the J call TRBJ2-2; 12 bases are shared with TRBD2. CDR3 length: 16 amino acids. The germline V gene has CDR1 SGHAT and CDR2 FQNNGV. After removal of 5 bases from V and 5 bases from J, the junction contained 6 bases not matched to a gene. Here the CDR3 reads CASSQTSGSPTGELFF. In DNA form, the CDR3 reads TGTGCCAGCAGCCAGACTAGCGGGAGCCCAACCGGGGAGCTGTTTTTT.

This clonotype was seen many times. The chain recombines TRBV27 with TRBJ2-2; 7 nucleotides match TRBD2. The CDR3 totals 16 residues. CDR1 and CDR2 from the germline V gene are MNHEY and SMNVEV (reference sequence). The trim removed 5 bases at V and 0 bases at J, leaving 6 bases unmatched. This chain's CDR3 is CASSPLAVTNTGELFF. The CDR3 nucleotides read TGTGCCAGCAGTCCCCTAGCGGTAACGAACACCGGGGAGCTGTTTTTT.

This clonotype appeared a few times. The V and J genes are TRBV6-1 and TRBJ2-3, with 7 bases identical to TRBD2. Germline V CDR1 and CDR2: MNHNS, SASEGT. V shed 5 bases and J 5 bases; nucleotides not matched to a gene: 7. The CDR3 totals 14 residues. The CDR3 nucleotides read TGTGCCAGCAGTCAAGGACTAGTATTAGATACGCAGTATTTT. Translation: CASSQGLVLDTQYF.

A single count supports this clonotype. A much larger clone differs by one base, so this may be a read error. This is likely a read error, given that the CDR3 carries no conserved phenylalanine or tryptophan at its end. This chain connects TRBV2 to TRBJ2-4, with TRBD2 matching 10 bases. The CDR3 contains 16 residues. V dropped 6 bases and J dropped 2; count of bases not matched to a gene: 7. CDR1 and CDR2 from the germline V gene are SNHLY and FYNNEI. The CDR3 DNA reads TGTGCCAGCAGGCGACTAGCGGGCGGTTCCAAAAACATTCAGTACTTA. Its protein product is CASRRLAGGSKNIQYL.